These 20 T cell receptor beta chains came from one sample sequenced in a study of neurological immune-mediated disorders. TCRdb ran MiXCR on the 5' RACE reads and lists one entry per CDR3 protein. The repertoire holds roughly 100,000 distinct CDR3 sequences, 3.5% to 4% seen once, with around 6% in the top ten. Sequencing was carried out using PBMCs. All receptors come from a woman aged 18-35 years with multiple sclerosis.

This clonotype was seen ten or more times. The chain recombines TRBV3-1 with TRBJ2-5; D perhaps matches TRBD1 (5 bases). V was clipped by 4 bases and J by 4 bases, with 10 bases between them. CDR1 and CDR2 (germline): LGHDT, YNNKEL (reference sequence). The CDR3 extends over 13 amino acids. This chain's CDR3 is CASSLQGTETQYF. The CDR3 DNA reads as TGTGCCAGCAGCCTTCAGGGAACAGAGACCCAGTACTTC.

This clonotype was seen ten or more times. DNA of the CDR3: TGCGCCAGCAGATCTACGGTGAACACTGAAGCTTTCTTT. Translation gives CASRSTVNTEAFF. The chain has TRBV5-1 and TRBJ1-1; unclear D gene. The CDR3 is made up of 13 amino acids. V lost 5 bases, J lost 0 bases, and 8 bases lay in between. CDR1 is SGHRS and CDR2 is YFSETQ in the germline V gene.

This clonotype has at least ten counts. The V call is TRBV5-1, the J call TRBJ2-3, with D perhaps TRBD1 or TRBD2 (6 bases each). CDR3 length: 15 residues. V was trimmed by 4 bases and J by 0 bases, leaving 12 bases between them. CDR1 and CDR2 from the germline V gene are SGHRS and YFSETQ. This CDR3 reads CASSPRGDSTDTQYF. The CDR3 nucleotides read TGCGCCAGCAGCCCGAGGGGGGACAGCACAGATACGCAGTATTTT.

This clonotype was observed many times. The genes are TRBV20-1 and TRBJ2-1; no clear D gene. The germline gives CDR1 DFQATT, CDR2 SNEGSKA (reference sequence). This CDR3 region has 13 residues. V was trimmed by 1 base and J by 7 bases, leaving 11 bases between them. In nucleotides, the CDR3 is TGCAGTGCTAGAGGGGGTGGTGGGAATGAGCAGTTCTTC. This codes for CSARGGGGNEQFF.

This clonotype was recorded at least ten times. This chain joins TRBV5-1 and TRBJ1-1, with 10 bases lining up with TRBD1. CDR1 and CDR2 from the germline V gene are SGHRS and YFSETQ. CDR3 length equals 15 residues. The junction had 4 bases not matched to a gene; V was cut back by 0 bases and J by 5 bases. As DNA, the CDR3 is TGCGCCAGCAGCTTGGGACAGGGGGCTTTGACTGAAGCTTTCTTT. It encodes CASSLGQGALTEAFF. Complete variable domain (other parts from reference TRBV5-1 and TRBJ1-1): KAGVTQTPRYLIKTRGQQVTLSCSPISGHRSVSWYQQTPGQGLQFLFEYFSETQRNKGNFPGRFSGRQFSNSRSEMNVSTLELGDSALYLCASSLGQGALTEAFFGQGTRLTVV.

This clonotype was detected many times. This chain connects TRBV7-8 to TRBJ1-2; unclear D gene. CDR3 size: 16 residues. The germline CDR1 and CDR2 sequences are SGHVS and FQNEAQ. Trimming shortened V by 0 bases and J by 0 bases, and 11 bases separated the two germline ends. Here the CDR3 DNA reads TGTGCCAGCAGCTTAGCGCTTGACGGAGCTAACTATGGCTACACCTTC. It is translated as CASSLALDGANYGYTF.

This clonotype occurred many times. The DNA for the CDR3 is TGCGCCAGCAGCCTCCTGGAAGCGACTCCCTACGAGCAGTACTTC. Translated, it gives CASSLLEATPYEQYF. The V and J genes are TRBV5-1 and TRBJ2-7; D is uncertain. Germline CDR1 SGHRS, CDR2 YFSETQ. CDR3 length: 15 residues. V lost 4 bases to trimming and J lost 2 bases, with 16 bases between them.

This clonotype was seen ten or more times. This chain joins TRBV6-5 and TRBJ2-7, with 8 bases lining up with TRBD1. CDR1 is MNHEY and CDR2 is SVGAGI in the germline V gene. This CDR3 comprises 14 residues. The junction had 6 bases not matched to a gene; V was cut back by 5 bases and J by 3 bases. The CDR3 spells CASSRGQGVYEQYF. CDR3 DNA: TGTGCCAGCAGTCGCGGACAGGGCGTCTACGAGCAGTACTTC.

This clonotype was detected many times. This sequence joins TRBV5-5 and TRBJ2-7; D might be TRBD1 (5 bases). CDR1 is SGHKS, CDR2 YYEKEE, per germline (reference sequence). The CDR3 totals 14 residues. Trimming removed 0 bases at V and 6 bases at J, with 13 bases between. The CDR3 reads CASSLARVGVEQYF. As DNA, the CDR3 is TGTGCCAGCAGCTTGGCCAGGGTTGGGGTCGAGCAGTACTTC.

At least ten counts were recorded for this clonotype. The V call is TRBV12-1, the J call TRBJ1-4; TRBD1, the D gene given by the table, was not confirmed from the DNA. TRBV12-1 has pseudogene status. The length of the CDR3 is 14 residues. The CDR3 sequence: CASSPPGTGGKLFF. The CDR3 bases are TGTGCCAGCAGCCCTCCCGGGACAGGGGGAAAACTGTTTTTT.

At least ten counts were recorded for this clonotype. The chain is built from TRBV7-2 and TRBJ1-5; 9 bases fit TRBD1. This CDR3 has 14 amino acids. The V and J ends lost 6 bases and 6 bases, in that order; junction bases with no gene match: 6. Germline values: CDR1 SGHTA, CDR2 FQGNSA. In DNA, the CDR3 is TGTGCCAGCAGTCGACAGGGGGAGGGTCAGCCCCAGCATTTT. Its protein product is CASSRQGEGQPQHF.

This clonotype was recorded many times. V is TRBV28 and J is TRBJ2-2; D might be TRBD1 (6 bases). Trimming left V 6 bases short and J 5 bases short, with 10 bases between. This CDR3 has 13 residues. CDR1 and CDR2 (germline): MDHEN, SYDVKM. As DNA, the CDR3 is TGTGCCAGCAGGAACGGACAGACCGGGGAGCTGTTTTTT. It codes for CASRNGQTGELFF.

The chain recombines TRBV7-9 with TRBJ2-7, with D perhaps matching TRBD2 (5 bases). V gave up 3 bases and J gave up 0 bases, with 9 bases separating them. This CDR3 has 14 amino acids. From germline, CDR1 is SEHNR and CDR2 FQNEAQ (reference sequence). CDR3 in amino acids: CASSFGGGSYEQYF. CDR3 in DNA: TGTGCCAGCAGCTTTGGCGGAGGCTCCTACGAGCAGTACTTC.

This clonotype was counted at least ten times. The V gene is TRBV12-3 or TRBV12-4, the J gene TRBJ1-3; no reliable D call. The CDR3 is made up of 11 amino acids. Trimming removed 7 bases from V and 9 bases from J, with 10 bases in between. As DNA, the CDR3 is TGTGCCAGCACCCCGTCGGGCACCATATATTTT. Translating it yields CASTPSGTIYF.

This clonotype was seen a handful of times. The chain joins TRBV12-3 or TRBV12-4 to TRBJ1-6, with D perhaps TRBD1 (6 bases). Between the trimmed V and J ends, which lost 4 bases and 8 bases, there was a span of 6 bases. The CDR3 extends over 12 amino acids. The DNA for the CDR3 is TGTGCCAGCAGTTGGACAGATTCACCCCTCCACTTT. Protein product: CASSWTDSPLHF.

This clonotype was observed many times. The rearrangement links TRBV27 to TRBJ1-1; 8 bases fit TRBD1. V shed 3 bases and J 7 bases; nucleotides not matched to a gene: 4. This CDR3 is 13 amino acids long. Germline V CDR1 and CDR2: MNHEY, SMNVEV (reference sequence). The DNA for the CDR3 is TGTGCCAGCAGTTTGGGGGGGACAGGTGAAGCTTTCTTT. Translation: CASSLGGTGEAFF.

This clonotype showed up many times. This rearrangement joins TRBV12-3 or TRBV12-4 to TRBJ1-5, with TRBD1 as a possible D gene (6 bases). The CDR3 is made up of 13 amino acids. Trimming shortened V by 6 bases and J by 4 bases, and 10 bases separated the two germline ends. CDR3 region: CASSPTGNQPQHF. CDR3 nucleotide sequence: TGTGCCAGCAGCCCTACAGGGAATCAGCCCCAGCATTTT.

This clonotype was recorded many times. The rearrangement uses TRBV18 and TRBJ1-1; a possible D gene is TRBD1 (6 bases). Trimming left V 6 bases short and J 5 bases short, with 13 bases between. The CDR3 covers 13 residues. CDR1 and CDR2 (germline): KGHSH, LQKENI. The CDR3 sequence is CASSRGAETEAFF. In nucleotides, the CDR3 is TGTGCCAGCTCGAGGGGGGCAGAGACTGAAGCTTTCTTT.

This clonotype was detected many times. V and J are TRBV20-1 and TRBJ2-1; 8 bases match TRBD2. Unmatched junction bases numbered 4, after V lost 1 base and J lost 8 bases. Looked up from germline, CDR1 is DFQATT and CDR2 is SNEGSKA (reference sequence). This CDR3 spans 13 amino acids. DNA for the CDR3: TGCAGTGCTAGAGGCGAGCGGGAGTATGAGCAGTTCTTC. It is translated as CSARGEREYEQFF.

This clonotype appeared many times. The rearrangement links TRBV20-1 to TRBJ2-1; D gene ambiguous. Germline V gene data show CDR1 as DFQATT and CDR2 as SNEGSKA (reference sequence). This CDR3 is built from 14 residues. V was shortened by 3 bases and J by 6 bases, with 15 bases between the two germline ends. CDR3 in amino acids: CSASVWGRGNEQFF. CDR3 bases: TGCAGTGCTAGTGTCTGGGGTCGCGGCAATGAGCAGTTCTTC.